One and the same sample provided the 28 T cell receptor beta chains below, sequenced in a study of blood T cell repertoires in COVID-19. Only in-frame clones appear in the TCRdb table, and some are missing; sequencing was by immunoSEQ multiplex PCR. The sample lists 200,000 or so clones; around 84% were seen once. The sequencing sample was made of peripheral blood. The receptors shown here come from a man aged 25 to 45 with active or convalescent COVID-19.

The chain employs TRBV19 and TRBJ1-5, with TRBD1 matching 7 bases. CDR3 size: 15 residues. V was clipped by 3 bases and J by 4 bases; unmatched bases: 6. Germline CDR1 and CDR2: LNHDA and SQIVND (reference sequence). The CDR3 here is CASSIKGAGNQPQHF. The CDR3, as DNA: TGTGCCAGTAGTATTAAGGGGGCCGGGAATCAGCCCCAGCATTTT.

The chain recombines TRBV18 with TRBJ1-6; D gene uncertain. V lost 4 bases and J 8 bases, leaving 15 bases between the germline ends. The V gene's germline CDR1 is KGHSH and CDR2 LQKENI. This CDR3 region has 15 residues. CDR3 sequence: CASSLASRPDSPLHF. In DNA form, the CDR3 reads TGTGCCAGCTCACTAGCGAGTCGACCTGATTCACCCCTCCACTTT.

The J gene is TRBJ1-2, the V gene TRBV7-9, with D possibly TRBD1 on 5 matching bases. The CDR3 covers 18 residues. The germline V and J ends were trimmed by 5 bases and 3 bases, with 25 bases remaining between them. From germline, CDR1 is SEHNR and CDR2 FQNEAQ (reference sequence). This CDR3 reads CASSRSRDYISEDYGYTF. The DNA for the CDR3 is TGTGCCAGCAGCCGATCCCGGGACTACATCTCCGAGGACTATGGCTACACCTTC.

The genes are TRBV15 and TRBJ2-7, with D possibly TRBD2 on 6 matching bases. V lost 0 bases to trimming and J lost 6 bases, with 12 bases between them. This CDR3 is built from 14 residues. From germline, CDR1 is LNHNV and CDR2 YYDKDF (reference sequence). The CDR3 is CATSRDREIGEQYV. CDR3 in DNA: TGTGCCACCAGCAGAGATCGGGAGATTGGCGAGCAGTACGTC.

The chain carries TRBV6-5 and TRBJ1-2; D ambiguous. The CDR3 runs to 16 residues. Trimming took off 0 bases at V and 1 base at J, with 12 bases between the two ends. Germline V gives CDR1 MNHEY, CDR2 SVGAGI. The CDR3 DNA is TGTGCCAGCAGTTACTCGAGCCCCAGACTTAACTATGGCTACACCTTC. Translated, it gives CASSYSSPRLNYGYTF.

The chain recombines TRBV19 with TRBJ1-1; D might be TRBD1 (5 bases). V lost 7 bases, J lost 1 base, and 10 bases lay in between. This CDR3 comprises 13 residues. Germline CDR1 LNHDA, CDR2 SQIVND (reference sequence). Here the CDR3 DNA reads TGTGCCAGTAAGGCAGGACAGAACACTGAAGCTTTCTTT. It encodes CASKAGQNTEAFF.

CDR3 nucleotide sequence: TGTGCCAGCAACCGAGGCGGGAGTCGTTACGAGCAGTACTTC. Translation gives CASNRGGSRYEQYF. The chain recombines TRBV14 with TRBJ2-7; 7 nucleotides agree with TRBD2. Trimming took 7 bases from V and 4 from J; bases not matched to a gene: 10. The length of the CDR3 is 14 residues. CDR1 SGHDN and CDR2 FVKESK come from the germline V gene.

J is TRBJ2-6 and V is TRBV7-9, with D possibly matching TRBD1 (6 bases). The CDR3 is made up of 18 amino acids. Per the germline V gene, CDR1 is SEHNR and CDR2 is FQNEAQ (reference sequence). The ends were cut back, 3 bases at V and 0 bases at J, with 15 bases in the middle. DNA of the CDR3: TGTGCCAGCAGCTTTTTGGGGGCAGGGGCCTCTGGGGCCAACGTCCTGACTTTC. It codes for CASSFLGAGASGANVLTF. Filled out from reference TRBV7-9 and TRBJ2-6, the complete variable domain reads DTGVSQNPRHKITKRGQNVTFRCDPISEHNRLYWYRQTLGQGPEFLTYFQNEAQLEKSRLLSDRFSAERPKGSFSTLEIQRTEQGDSAMYLCASSFLGAGASGANVLTFGAGSRLTVL.

The rearrangement links TRBV20-1 to TRBJ2-5, with D tentatively TRBD1 (5 bases). This CDR3 contains 13 residues. Trimming cost V 3 bases and J 3 bases, with 11 bases left between them. The germline gives CDR1 DFQATT, CDR2 SNEGSKA (reference sequence). CDR3 sequence (DNA): TGCAGTGCTAGTCTCAGGGCTGAAGAGACCCAGTACTTC. Its protein product is CSASLRAEETQYF.

The V gene is TRBV19, the J gene TRBJ2-5, with 7 nucleotides matching TRBD1. Trimming took 9 bases from V and 2 from J; bases not matched to a gene: 6. The germline CDR1 and CDR2 sequences are LNHDA and SQIVND (reference sequence). This CDR3 region has 13 residues. The CDR3 protein is CASSRGQQETQYF. DNA of the CDR3: TGTGCCAGCTCTAGGGGACAGCAAGAGACCCAGTACTTC.

The sample holds one count of this clone. This chain joins TRBV4-1 and TRBJ2-1, with a weak D call TRBD2 (7 bases). Per the germline V gene, CDR1 is MGHRA and CDR2 is YSYEKL. V lost 2 bases, J lost 8 bases, and 22 bases lay in between. The CDR3 totals 17 residues. The CDR3 DNA is TGCGCCAGCAGCCAACTTGGGGGGGACATCGTAGTCTATGAGCAGTTCTTC. Its protein is CASSQLGGDIVVYEQFF.

The chain links TRBV5-1 to TRBJ2-1, with 8 bases lining up with TRBD2. With V trimmed by 5 bases and J by 3 bases, 4 bases remained unmatched. The CDR3 has 14 amino acids. Germline V gene lookup returns CDR1 SGHRS and CDR2 YFSETQ. CDR3 loop: CASRAGEDYNEQFF. As DNA, the CDR3 is TGCGCCAGCAGAGCGGGAGAGGACTACAATGAGCAGTTCTTC.

The genes are TRBV4-3 and TRBJ2-5; D is perhaps TRBD1 (5 bases). The CDR3 loop spans 14 amino acids. Germline CDR1 and CDR2: LGHNA and YSLEER. The V end was cut by 6 bases, the J end by 2 bases, with 13 bases between. CDR3 loop: CASSAWGSQETQYF. CDR3 bases: TGCGCCAGCAGTGCATGGGGCTCGCAAGAGACCCAGTACTTC.

The chain combines TRBV10-1 with TRBJ2-1, with 10 bases identical to TRBD2. This CDR3 region has 15 residues. Losses at the gene ends were 2 bases for V and 9 bases for J; bases not matched to a gene: 7. Germline V gene data show CDR1 as WNHNN and CDR2 as SYGVQD (reference sequence). The CDR3 nucleotides are TGCGCCAGCAGTGAGGGTACTAGCGGGAACCTTGAGCAGTTCTTC. Translation gives CASSEGTSGNLEQFF.

This chain joins TRBV7-9 and TRBJ1-2, with 8 bases lining up with TRBD1. Germline CDR1 reads SEHNR; CDR2 reads FQNEAQ (reference sequence). CDR3 length equals 13 residues. V lost 5 bases and J lost 7; bases outside the gene matches: 6. CDR3 protein: CASSPTGEIGYTF. The CDR3 DNA follows: TGTGCCAGCAGCCCGACAGGGGAAATTGGCTACACCTTC.

This clone was detected only once. Here the CDR3 reads CASSVESGASGKGGYTF. The CDR3 DNA reads TGTGCCAGCAGCGTAGAAAGCGGGGCGTCAGGGAAGGGTGGCTACACCTTC. The V call is TRBV9, the J call TRBJ1-2; D is perhaps TRBD1 (5 bases). From germline, CDR1 is SGDLS and CDR2 YYNGEE. This CDR3 is 17 amino acids long. With 0 bases removed from V and 7 bases from J, the gap between germline ends came to 22 bases.

The chain employs TRBV30 and TRBJ2-2, with TRBD2 matching over 16 bases. The CDR3 spans 17 residues. V lost 4 bases and J lost 6; bases outside the gene matches: 8. Germline assignment: CDR1 GTSNPN and CDR2 SVGIG (reference sequence). CDR3 loop: CAWTPGLAGGMAGELFF. In DNA form, the CDR3 reads TGTGCCTGGACACCGGGACTAGCGGGAGGGATGGCCGGGGAGCTGTTTTTT.

The chain has TRBV9 and TRBJ1-6, with D possibly being TRBD1 (6 bases). CDR1 is SGDLS and CDR2 is YYNGEE in the germline V gene. The CDR3 has 14 residues. V dropped 3 bases and J dropped 9 bases, with 13 bases sitting between them. DNA for the CDR3: TGTGCCAGCAGCGCAGCAGGGGCCAGTTCACCCCTCCACTTT. Translating it yields CASSAAGASSPLHF.

This chain uses TRBV3-1 (or the pseudogene TRBV3-2) with TRBJ1-1; perhaps TRBD1 as D (5 bases). CDR1 LGHDT and CDR2 YNNKEL come from the germline V gene (reference sequence). The CDR3 consists of 15 residues. Trimming left V 1 base short and J 1 base short, with 10 bases between. The CDR3, as DNA: TGTGCCAGCAGCCAAGTGCCAGGGCGGAACACTGAAGCTTTCTTT. This encodes CASSQVPGRNTEAFF.

This clone appeared a single time. The V and J genes are TRBV5-1 and TRBJ1-2; D unclear. V was pared by 0 bases and J by 4 bases, with 7 bases between. Germline-derived CDR1 and CDR2 are SGHRS and YFSETQ. CDR3 length: 13 amino acids. CDR3: CASSLASSYGYTF. The CDR3 DNA reads as TGCGCCAGCAGCTTGGCTAGTAGCTATGGCTACACCTTC.

This rearrangement joins TRBV27 to TRBJ1-2; 8 bases agree with TRBD1. The germline V gene has CDR1 MNHEY and CDR2 SMNVEV (reference sequence). Unmatched junction bases numbered 7, after V lost 5 bases and J lost 2 bases. This CDR3 is built from 15 residues. The CDR3 coding sequence is TGTGCCAGCAGTCCGGGACAGGCCGGAAACTATGGCTACACCTTC. Protein product: CASSPGQAGNYGYTF.

The V call is TRBV27, the J call TRBJ1-1, with 10 bases identical to TRBD1. V shed 6 bases and J 3 bases; nucleotides not matched to a gene: 13. The CDR3 totals 17 residues. The germline gives CDR1 MNHEY, CDR2 SMNVEV (reference sequence). The CDR3 spells CASSSWLGQGWDTEAFF. In DNA form, the CDR3 reads TGTGCCAGCAGCTCTTGGCTGGGACAGGGGTGGGACACTGAAGCTTTCTTT.

The gene calls are TRBV3-1 (or the pseudogene TRBV3-2) and TRBJ1-1, with D perhaps matching TRBD1 (5 bases). CDR3 length: 13 residues. Germline V CDR1 and CDR2: LGHDT, YNNKEL (reference sequence). V was clipped by 3 bases and J by 5 bases, with 10 bases between them. This CDR3 reads CASSQQGRTEAFF. In DNA form, the CDR3 reads TGTGCCAGCAGCCAGCAGGGCCGGACTGAAGCTTTCTTT.

V gene TRBV27 combines with J gene TRBJ1-3; TRBD1 matches 9 bases. Germline-derived CDR1 and CDR2 are MNHEY and SMNVEV (reference sequence). The CDR3 totals 17 residues. The V and J ends lost 4 bases and 0 bases, in that order; junction bases with no gene match: 7. The CDR3 protein is CASSYYGTGLSGNTIYF. DNA for the CDR3: TGTGCCAGCAGTTACTACGGGACAGGGCTCTCTGGAAACACCATATATTTT.

The chain is built from TRBV5-1 and TRBJ2-2; D is ambiguous. The V and J ends lost 7 bases and 5 bases respectively, with 6 bases between them. The CDR3 is 11 amino acids. The germline CDR1 and CDR2 sequences are SGHRS and YFSETQ. CDR3 DNA: TGCGCCAGCTATTCGACCGGGGAGCTGTTTTTT. The encoded protein is CASYSTGELFF.

The chain links TRBV6-5 to TRBJ2-1, with D possibly being TRBD2 (6 bases). Deletions cut 5 bases from V and 8 bases from J, with 19 bases between. The CDR3 extends over 15 amino acids. Germline lookup yields CDR1 MNHEY and CDR2 SVGAGI. For the CDR3, the DNA is TGTGCCAGCAGTCCGGGTCAAGGGTGGGGGGATGAGCAGTTCTTC. Its translation: CASSPGQGWGDEQFF.

The rearrangement uses TRBV11-2 and TRBJ1-6; D is possibly TRBD1 (6 bases). This CDR3 is built from 14 residues. CDR1 and CDR2 (germline): SGHAT, FQNNGV. V lost 9 bases and J lost 14, with 23 bases in between. The CDR3 DNA reads TGTGCCAGTACCGGGGACGGGGGGCGGTTGACCCTCCACTTT. Translating gives CASTGDGGRLTLHF.

The rearrangement links TRBV11-2 to TRBJ1-1, with 7 nucleotides matching TRBD1. V was clipped by 1 base and J by 5 bases; unmatched bases: 4. CDR1 is SGHAT and CDR2 is FQNNGV in the germline V gene. The CDR3 loop spans 14 amino acids. The CDR3: CASSLVTGVTEAFF. As DNA, the CDR3 is TGTGCCAGCAGCTTAGTTACAGGGGTGACTGAAGCTTTCTTT.